The T cell receptor (beta chain) under discussion was sequenced for a study of blood T cells in healthy people across ages. Study-level points and caveats: Long-lived donors exceeded aged donors in naive CD4+ cells and diversity.

Regarding this clonotype: Its specificity is not known.

A J-beta primer mix and a sample-barcoded 5' primer were used in a second PCR of about 6 to 12 cycles. TCRdb re-derived calls from the 5' RACE reads in MiXCR, one entry per CDR3 protein. Of roughly 680,000 distinct CDR3 sequences listed, 40% to 65% are singletons. Trimming stripped 2 bases from V and 9 bases from J, with 15 bases between. The CDR3 covers 14 residues. The chain has TRBV12-3 or TRBV12-4 and TRBJ2-3; tentatively, D is TRBD2 (6 bases). The sequenced sample consisted of blood. This TCR was recovered from a woman older than 75 in good health. CDR3 sequence reads: CASSLRAQRVTQYF. In DNA form, the CDR3 reads TGTGCCAGCAGTTTAAGAGCCCAGCGGGTCACGCAGTATTTT.